What follows is one T cell receptor beta chain and its context. Repertoires were generated with immunoSEQ multiplex PCR, while TCRdb's copy carries only in-frame clones and drops some. The profile covers about 470,000 clones, with around 79% appearing a single time and around 13% taken by the ten largest. This sample was taken from a study of shared clonotypes between healthy human individuals. Trimming cost V 5 bases and J 6 bases, with 13 bases left between them. The CDR3 contains 14 residues. CDR1 is KGHSH, CDR2 LQKENI, per germline. The V gene is TRBV18, the J gene TRBJ2-2; possible D gene TRBD1, 5 bases. The TCR originated in a woman between 35 and 50 years old in good health. Some clones in this sample may be carry-over from other donors' samples. Sequencing input: PBMCs. The CDR3 loop reads CASSFTGAPGELFF. The CDR3 DNA reads as TGTGCCAGCTCATTTACAGGAGCCCCCGGGGAGCTGTTTTTT.